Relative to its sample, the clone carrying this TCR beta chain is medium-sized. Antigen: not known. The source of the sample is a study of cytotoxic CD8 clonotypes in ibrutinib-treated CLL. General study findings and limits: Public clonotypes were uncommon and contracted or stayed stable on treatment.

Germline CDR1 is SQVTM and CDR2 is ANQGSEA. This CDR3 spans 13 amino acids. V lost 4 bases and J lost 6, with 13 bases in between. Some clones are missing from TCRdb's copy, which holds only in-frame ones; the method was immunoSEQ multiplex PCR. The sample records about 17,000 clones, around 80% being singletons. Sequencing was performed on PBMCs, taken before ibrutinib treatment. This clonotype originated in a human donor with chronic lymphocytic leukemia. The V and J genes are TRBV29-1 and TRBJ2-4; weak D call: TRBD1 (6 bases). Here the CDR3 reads CSVGTGLLNIQYF. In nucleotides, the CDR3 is TGCAGCGTTGGTACAGGGCTACTAAACATTCAGTACTTC.